This T cell receptor beta chain is from a study of OX40 agonist ivuxolimab in advanced cancers. Turning to the study itself: Partial responses were observed in three patients, of whom one had hepatocellular carcinoma and two had cutaneous melanoma.

Profiled with immunoSEQ multiplex PCR; TCRdb holds only in-frame clones, not every one. There are roughly 19,000 clones in the sample; more than 75% occur only once, and about 10% lies in the top ten. Study observations and caveats: Compared with others, partial responders at 0.1-3.0 mg/kg displayed clonal expansion among the lowest.

The CDR3 is made up of 15 amino acids. CDR1 is MNHEY, CDR2 SMNVEV, per germline (reference sequence). On this clone: What it binds is unknown. Germline and junction disagree at one end, which may indicate a read error.

The origin of this receptor is an adult with an advanced solid tumor such as melanoma, head and neck, liver or kidney cancer. The sequences come from CD4+ or CD8+ T cells sorted from blood, collected in a trial of the OX40 agonist ivuxolimab. The rearrangement joins TRBV27 to TRBJ2-7, with TRBD2 as a possible D gene (5 bases). The chain's CDR3 is CVSSPWGVEVYEQYF. The CDR3 DNA sequence: TGTGTCAGCAGCCCTTGGGGAGTGGAGGTCTACGAGCAGTACTTC.